The T cell receptor (beta chain) under discussion was sequenced for a study of cytomegalovirus exposure and HLA in healthy donors. This clone came up a few times. The primer mix had 60 Vbeta and 13 Jbeta primers. Libraries were prepared by immunoSEQ multiplex PCR; TCRdb keeps only in-frame clonotypes and omits some of them. In the table there are about 110,000 clones, 70% of which are singletons. Germline V gene data show CDR1 as MNHEY and CDR2 as SMNVEV (reference sequence). This CDR3 has 14 amino acids. V was cut by 0 bases and J by 7 bases, with 9 bases left in between. This TCR was sampled from a man aged 25-45 years in good health and CMV-seropositive. This chain connects TRBV27 to TRBJ2-2, with D possibly being TRBD2 (5 bases). The specimen was PBMCs. CDR3 DNA: TGTGCCAGCAGTTTATCCCCCCGGGGCGGGGAGCTGTTTTTT. Amino acid sequence: CASSLSPRGGELFF.